Following are 27 T cell receptor beta chains from one sample sequenced in a study of cytomegalovirus exposure and HLA in healthy donors. Researchers ran the PCR with 60 Vbeta and 13 Jbeta primers. Assay: immunoSEQ multiplex PCR; the TCRdb copy retains only in-frame clones and omits some. The top ten hold 2% to 2.5% of the sample, which has approximately 170,000 clones, 65% to 85% seen once. The source material was PBMCs. These receptors originate from a male donor in good health and CMV-seronegative.

The gene calls are TRBV19 and TRBJ1-1, with D maybe TRBD1 (6 bases). Deletions cut 1 base from V and 1 base from J, with 13 bases between. Germline V gene data show CDR1 as LNHDA and CDR2 as SQIVND (reference sequence). The CDR3 sequence is 16 residues long. For the CDR3, the DNA is TGTGCCAGTAGTATAGTAGGGGGGGTTAAGAACACTGAAGCTTTCTTT. It codes for CASSIVGGVKNTEAFF.

J is TRBJ2-7 and V is TRBV7-2; 7 positions agree with TRBD1. Germline V gives CDR1 SGHTA, CDR2 FQGNSA. CDR3 size: 14 residues. J was trimmed by 4 bases and V by 5 bases; bases with no gene match: 8. The CDR3 loop reads CASSTGTGDYEQYF. The CDR3 coding sequence is TGTGCCAGCAGCACGGGAACAGGGGATTACGAGCAGTACTTC. The full variable domain, rest sourced from reference TRBV7-2 and TRBJ2-7, is GAGVSQSPSNKVTEKGKDVELRCDPISGHTALYWYRQSLGQGLEFLIYFQGNSAPDKSGLPSDRFSAERTGGSVSTLTIQRTQQEDSAVYLCASSTGTGDYEQYFGPGTRLTVT.

V is TRBV27 and J is TRBJ2-6; TRBD1 might be the D (5 bases). V was cut by 8 bases and J by 0 bases, with 11 bases left in between. Germline V lookup: CDR1 MNHEY, CDR2 SMNVEV (reference sequence). The CDR3 spans 15 residues. The CDR3, as DNA: TGTGCCAGCGGCCCAGGGTTCTCTGGGGCCAACGTCCTGACTTTC. Encoded protein: CASGPGFSGANVLTF.

This rearrangement joins TRBV9 to TRBJ2-5, with D unresolved. Trimming removed 2 bases at V and 1 base at J, with 6 bases between. CDR3 length: 13 residues. Germline CDR1 SGDLS, CDR2 YYNGEE. The CDR3 here is CASSVSIQETQYF. DNA of the CDR3: TGTGCCAGCAGCGTCAGTATCCAAGAGACCCAGTACTTC.

Only one count was recorded for this clone. The gene calls are TRBV28 and TRBJ1-6; D gene ambiguous. CDR1 and CDR2 (germline): MDHEN, SYDVKM. Trimming pared 1 base from V and 4 bases from J, leaving 14 bases between. The CDR3 runs 17 residues. The CDR3 protein is CASSLYSSPTYNSPLHF. CDR3 nucleotide sequence: TGTGCCAGCAGTTTATATAGTTCGCCAACTTATAATTCACCCCTCCACTTT.

The chain couples TRBV6-6 to TRBJ2-7; D perhaps matches TRBD1 (5 bases). Germline values: CDR1 MNHNY, CDR2 SVGAGI (reference sequence). The CDR3 consists of 13 residues. V dropped 4 bases and J dropped 3 bases, with 10 bases sitting between them. The CDR3 region has the DNA TGTGCCAGCAGTTCCAGGGAAGGCTACGAGCAGTACTTC. Its translation is CASSSREGYEQYF.

The rearrangement uses TRBV11-1 and TRBJ2-2, with D possibly matching TRBD1 (6 bases). CDR3 size: 13 residues. The germline V gene encodes CDR1 SGHAT and CDR2 FQDESV (reference sequence). The V and J ends lost 6 bases and 6 bases respectively, with 11 bases between them. This chain's CDR3 is CASRPRQAGELFF. The DNA of the CDR3 is TGTGCCAGCAGACCTAGACAGGCCGGGGAGCTGTTTTTT.

The V and J genes are TRBV9 and TRBJ2-1; TRBD2 aligns across 7 bases. J was trimmed by 6 bases and V by 0 bases; bases with no gene match: 6. The CDR3 extends over 15 amino acids. Germline CDR1 SGDLS, CDR2 YYNGEE. CDR3 nucleotides: TGTGCCAGCAGCGTAGAATGGGGGGGGATCAATGAGCAGTTCTTC. It yields the protein CASSVEWGGINEQFF.

This chain joins TRBV4-3 and TRBJ1-2; 8 nucleotides agree with TRBD1. Per the germline V gene, CDR1 is LGHNA and CDR2 is YSLEER. This CDR3 is built from 15 residues. The trim removed 0 bases at V and 8 bases at J, leaving 8 bases unmatched. CDR3 bases: TGCGCCAGCAGCCAAGATCCAGGGACAGGTGAAGGCTACACCTTC. This translates into CASSQDPGTGEGYTF.

The chain is built from TRBV19 and TRBJ2-7; 8 nucleotides align to TRBD1. In germline, CDR1 is LNHDA, CDR2 SQIVND (reference sequence). The CDR3 is made up of 14 amino acids. V gave up 7 bases and J gave up 6 bases; unmatched junction bases: 11. CDR3 DNA: TGTGCCAGTACCGCCAGGCAGGGGGCTGGCGAGCAGTACTTC. This sequence encodes CASTARQGAGEQYF.

V is TRBV4-3 and J is TRBJ2-7; 8 nucleotides line up with TRBD2. In germline, CDR1 is LGHNA, CDR2 YSLEER. The CDR3 contains 19 residues. V shed 1 base and J 1 base; nucleotides not matched to a gene: 15. This CDR3 reads CASSQAAGGAGAVSYEQYF. Written as DNA, the CDR3 is TGCGCCAGCAGCCAAGCCGCCGGGGGAGCGGGAGCGGTATCCTACGAGCAGTACTTC.

The chain employs TRBV19 and TRBJ1-3; D is perhaps TRBD1 (6 bases). Trimming shortened V by 9 bases and J by 2 bases, and 11 bases separated the two germline ends. This CDR3 region has 13 residues. Germline assignment: CDR1 LNHDA and CDR2 SQIVND (reference sequence). CDR3 residues: CASRQVAGNTIYF. CDR3 in DNA: TGTGCCAGCCGACAGGTAGCTGGAAACACCATATATTTT.

V usage is TRBV4-2 and J usage is TRBJ2-7, with TRBD1 matching 11 bases. The CDR3 is 16 residues long. Unmatched junction bases numbered 4, after V lost 0 bases and J lost 3 bases. Per germline, CDR1 LGHNA and CDR2 YNFKEQ. Written as DNA, the CDR3 is TGTGCCAGCAGCCAAGATGGGGACAGGGGGGGCTACGAGCAGTACTTC. Residues: CASSQDGDRGGYEQYF.

The V call is TRBV29-1, the J call TRBJ1-4, with D perhaps TRBD1 (6 bases). The CDR3 consists of 13 residues. Germline values: CDR1 SQVTM, CDR2 ANQGSEA. V was cut by 5 bases and J by 8 bases, with 15 bases left in between. Here the CDR3 reads CSVPGEGNEKLFF. The DNA for the CDR3 is TGCAGCGTTCCAGGGGAAGGAAACGAAAAACTGTTTTTT.

This chain links TRBV4-2 with TRBJ1-2; no clear D gene. CDR1 LGHNA and CDR2 YNFKEQ come from the germline V gene. Trimming pared 0 bases from V and 2 bases from J, leaving 10 bases between. This CDR3 spans 15 amino acids. CDR3 loop: CASSQDYEGNYGYTF. DNA of the CDR3: TGTGCCAGCAGCCAAGACTACGAGGGAAACTATGGCTACACCTTC.

This rearrangement joins TRBV18 to TRBJ2-3; maybe TRBD2 (5 bases). Trimming took 0 bases from V and 4 from J, leaving 14 bases between them. CDR1 is KGHSH, CDR2 LQKENI, per germline. The CDR3 has 16 amino acids. This chain's CDR3 is CASSPPLLAGADTQYF. CDR3 nucleotides: TGTGCCAGCTCACCACCCCTCCTAGCCGGGGCAGATACGCAGTATTTT.

The rearrangement uses TRBV30 and TRBJ2-7; D gene unclear. From germline, CDR1 is GTSNPN and CDR2 SVGIG (reference sequence). V shed 0 bases and J shed 2 bases, with 8 bases lying between them. The CDR3 length is 13 residues. CDR3 residues: CAWSVSRTYEQYF. In DNA, the CDR3 is TGTGCCTGGAGTGTCTCCAGAACCTACGAGCAGTACTTC.

This clone was detected once. V and J are TRBV19 and TRBJ2-3, with 9 bases matching TRBD1. Germline V lookup: CDR1 LNHDA, CDR2 SQIVND (reference sequence). V was pared by 0 bases and J by 2 bases, with 9 bases of the junction left unmatched. The CDR3 has 18 residues. The CDR3 region is CASSIESQGAPITDTQYF. The CDR3 nucleotides read TGTGCCAGTAGTATAGAGTCACAGGGGGCGCCGATCACAGATACGCAGTATTTT.

This chain connects TRBV2 to TRBJ1-5; D gene unclear. The germline CDR1 and CDR2 sequences are SNHLY and FYNNEI. V lost 4 bases, J lost 0 bases, and 7 bases lay in between. The CDR3 is made up of 14 amino acids. The CDR3 is CASSAVNSNQPQHF. CDR3 in DNA: TGTGCCAGCAGTGCAGTAAATAGCAATCAGCCCCAGCATTTT.

The gene calls are TRBV28 and TRBJ2-7, with 8 bases identical to TRBD1. The CDR3 spans 14 residues. Germline V gene data show CDR1 as MDHEN and CDR2 as SYDVKM. After removal of 4 bases from V and 4 bases from J, the junction contained 6 bases not matched to a gene. The chain's CDR3 is CASSSGQGGYEQYF. The CDR3 DNA follows: TGTGCCAGCAGTTCTGGACAGGGTGGGTACGAGCAGTACTTC.

The J gene is TRBJ2-7, the V gene TRBV7-2; the D gene is possibly TRBD1 (5 bases). There are 17 residues in the CDR3. V shed 2 bases and J shed 3 bases, with 20 bases lying between them. CDR1 is SGHTA, CDR2 FQGNSA, per germline. CDR3 DNA sequence: TGTGCCAGCAGCTTATTGCTTTCTGGGCAGGGAAGCTACGAGCAGTACTTC. It specifies CASSLLLSGQGSYEQYF.

The chain links TRBV30 to TRBJ1-2; D possibly corresponds to TRBD1 (6 bases). CDR1 and CDR2 from the germline V gene are GTSNPN and SVGIG (reference sequence). The CDR3 consists of 12 residues. The germline V and J ends were trimmed by 4 bases and 4 bases, with 10 bases remaining between them. The CDR3 DNA reads as TGTGCCTGGACAGGGGCGGTCTATGGCTACACCTTC. Its protein product is CAWTGAVYGYTF.

This clone was seen once. The chain is built from TRBV11-3 and TRBJ2-2, with no clear D. Germline V gene lookup returns CDR1 SGHNT and CDR2 YENEEA. The length of the CDR3 is 13 residues. The V gene lost 2 bases and the J gene lost 6 bases, with 7 bases spanning the gap. CDR3 sequence reads: CASSLFLAGELFF. The CDR3 DNA follows: TGTGCCAGCAGCTTATTTCTCGCCGGGGAGCTGTTTTTT.

The chain combines TRBV9 with TRBJ2-1, with 11 bases aligning to TRBD2. With 4 bases clipped from V and 5 bases from J, the junction kept 8 bases outside the gene matches. There are 16 residues in the CDR3. Germline V lookup: CDR1 SGDLS, CDR2 YYNGEE. The CDR3 region has the DNA TGTGCCAGCAGCCCCCCCGGGACTAGCGGTAACAATGAGCAGTTCTTC. It codes for CASSPPGTSGNNEQFF.

The chain couples TRBV25-1 to TRBJ2-3, with 11 positions matching TRBD2. With V trimmed by 6 bases and J by 0 bases, 5 bases remained unmatched. From germline, CDR1 is MGHDK and CDR2 SYGVNS. The CDR3 runs to 16 residues. The CDR3 here is CASRGRTSGSTDTQYF. In DNA form, the CDR3 reads TGTGCCAGCAGGGGAAGGACTAGCGGGAGCACAGATACGCAGTATTTT.

The chain joins TRBV5-1 to TRBJ2-7; TRBD2 aligns across 10 bases. V shed 4 bases and J 6 bases; nucleotides not matched to a gene: 7. The germline V gene has CDR1 SGHRS and CDR2 YFSETQ. The CDR3 extends over 14 amino acids. CDR3 protein: CASSAPSGSSEQYF. As DNA, the CDR3 is TGCGCCAGCAGCGCCCCTAGCGGGAGTAGCGAGCAGTACTTC.

The chain recombines TRBV11-2 with TRBJ2-1, with D possibly being TRBD2 (6 bases). V lost 1 base and J lost 5, with 12 bases in between. The V gene's germline CDR1 is SGHAT and CDR2 FQNNGV. The CDR3 totals 15 residues. CDR3 residues: CASSLGRTTDNEQFF. The CDR3 coding sequence is TGTGCCAGCAGCTTAGGAAGGACTACTGACAATGAGCAGTTCTTC.